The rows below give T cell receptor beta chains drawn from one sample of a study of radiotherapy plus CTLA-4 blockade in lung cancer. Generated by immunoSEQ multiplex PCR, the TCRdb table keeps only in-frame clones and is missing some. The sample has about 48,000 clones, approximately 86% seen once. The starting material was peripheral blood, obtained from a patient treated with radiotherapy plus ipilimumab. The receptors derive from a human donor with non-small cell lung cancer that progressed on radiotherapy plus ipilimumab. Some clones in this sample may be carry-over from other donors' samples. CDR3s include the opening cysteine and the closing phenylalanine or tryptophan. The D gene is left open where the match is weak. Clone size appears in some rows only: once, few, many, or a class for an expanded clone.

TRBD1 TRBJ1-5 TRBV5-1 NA CASSPGQGFGQPQHF TGCGCCAGCAGCCCGGGACAGGGGTTCGGTCAGCCCCAGCATTTT
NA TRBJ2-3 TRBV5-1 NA CASSLGLGGPDTQYF TGCGCCAGCAGCTTGGGACTAGGAGGTCCAGATACGCAGTATTTT
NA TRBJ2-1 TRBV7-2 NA CASSPGHNNEQFF TGTGCCAGCAGCCCGGGACACAACAATGAGCAGTTCTTC
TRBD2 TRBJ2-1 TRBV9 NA CASSDGLAGVTDEQFF TGTGCCAGCAGCGATGGACTAGCGGGAGTTACGGATGAGCAGTTCTTC
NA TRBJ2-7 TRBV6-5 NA CASSYDGAPSYEQYF TGTGCCAGCAGTTACGATGGGGCCCCGTCCTACGAGCAGTACTTC
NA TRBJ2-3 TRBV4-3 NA CASSQDEFTDTQYF TGCGCCAGCAGCCAAGACGAGTTCACAGATACGCAGTATTTT
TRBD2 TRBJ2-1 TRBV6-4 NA CASSAFSGDSYNEQFF TGTGCCAGCAGTGCCTTTAGCGGGGACTCCTACAATGAGCAGTTCTTC
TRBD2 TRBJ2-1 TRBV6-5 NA CASRRSGRQFF TGTGCCAGCAGGCGGAGCGGGAGGCAGTTCTTC
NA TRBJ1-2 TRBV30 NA CAWSVRGRDGYTF TGTGCCTGGAGTGTACGTGGCAGGGATGGCTACACCTTC
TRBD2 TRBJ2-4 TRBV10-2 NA CASRNSGGENIQYF TGCGCCAGCAGAAATAGCGGGGGGGAAAACATTCAGTACTTC
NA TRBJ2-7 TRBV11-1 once CASRTLGGYEQYF TGTGCCAGCAGGACGCTGGGGGGTTACGAGCAGTACTTC
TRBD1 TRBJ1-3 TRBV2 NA CASSAIRGNTIYF TGTGCCAGCAGCGCGATCAGGGGGAACACCATATATTTT
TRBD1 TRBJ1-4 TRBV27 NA CASSFRQGVTNEKLFF TGTGCCAGCAGTTTCCGACAGGGAGTCACTAATGAAAAACTGTTTTTT
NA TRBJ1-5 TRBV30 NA CAWSVQYSNQPQHF TGTGCCTGGAGTGTACAGTATAGCAATCAGCCCCAGCATTTT
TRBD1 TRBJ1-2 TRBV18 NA CASSGGQVEGYTF TGTGCCAGCTCAGGGGGACAGGTGGAAGGCTACACCTTC
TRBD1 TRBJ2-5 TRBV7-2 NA CASSLNRGETQYF TGTGCCAGCAGTTTGAACAGGGGTGAGACCCAGTACTTC
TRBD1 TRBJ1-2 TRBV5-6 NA CASSLRQGGGYTF TGTGCCAGCAGCTTGAGACAGGGTGGTGGCTACACCTTC
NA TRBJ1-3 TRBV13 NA CASSLTRQGGNTIYF TGTGCCAGCAGCTTAACTCGGCAGGGTGGAAACACCATATATTTT
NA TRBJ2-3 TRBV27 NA CASSLWSGREASGTDTQYF TGTGCCAGCAGTTTATGGTCGGGGCGGGAAGCCTCAGGCACAGATACGCAGTATTTT
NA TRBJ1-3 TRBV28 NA CASSLEGVGDLAGNTIYF TGTGCCAGCAGTTTAGAGGGGGTTGGGGATTTGGCGGGAAACACCATATATTTT
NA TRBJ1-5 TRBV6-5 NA CASADSFHQPQHF TGTGCCAGCGCCGACAGCTTCCATCAGCCCCAGCATTTT
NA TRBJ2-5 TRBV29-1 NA CSVGDFQETQYF TGCAGCGTTGGGGACTTCCAAGAGACCCAGTACTTC
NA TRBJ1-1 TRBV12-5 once CAGKGLGNTEAFF TGTGCTGGGAAGGGGCTAGGGAACACTGAAGCTTTCTTT
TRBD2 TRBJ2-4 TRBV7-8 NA CASSFTSGQNIQYF TGTGCCAGCAGCTTTACTAGCGGGCAAAACATTCAGTACTTC
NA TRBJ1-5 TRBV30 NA CAWSGIARQPQHF TGTGCCTGGAGTGGAATAGCAAGGCAGCCCCAGCATTTT
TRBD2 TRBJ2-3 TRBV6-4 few CASSDSSGGADTQYF TGTGCCAGCAGTGACTCTAGCGGGGGGGCAGATACGCAGTATTTT
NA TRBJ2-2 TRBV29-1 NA CSTPGDANTGELFF TGCAGCACACCAGGGGATGCGAACACCGGGGAGCTGTTTTTT
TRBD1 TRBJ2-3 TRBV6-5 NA CASSTEDRADTQYF TGTGCCAGCAGTACAGAAGACAGGGCAGATACGCAGTATTTT
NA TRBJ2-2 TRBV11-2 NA CASSPGVLPGELFF TGTGCCAGCAGCCCCGGGGTTCTCCCCGGGGAGCTGTTTTTT
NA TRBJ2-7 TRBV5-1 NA CASSLEPGTNIPWYF TGCGCCAGCAGCTTGGAACCCGGGACAAACATTCCTTGGTACTTC
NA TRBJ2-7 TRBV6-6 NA CASSEGRWQYF TGTGCCAGCTCAGAGGGCCGCTGGCAGTACTTC
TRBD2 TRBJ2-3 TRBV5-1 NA CASSSTTSGAVDTQYF TGCGCCAGCAGCTCAACGACTAGCGGGGCGGTAGATACGCAGTATTTT
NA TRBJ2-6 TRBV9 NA CASSTPTGRPGANVLTF TGTGCCAGCAGCACTCCGACAGGCCGGCCTGGGGCCAACGTCCTGACTTTC
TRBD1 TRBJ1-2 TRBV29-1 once CSVEEGGQAYGYTF TGCAGCGTTGAAGAGGGAGGACAGGCCTATGGCTACACCTTC
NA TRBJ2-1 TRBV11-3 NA CASSTHEGGQFF TGTGCCAGCAGCACCCACGAAGGGGGGCAGTTCTTC
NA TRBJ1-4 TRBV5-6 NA CASSSPAALNEKLFF TGTGCCAGCAGCTCTCCGGCGGCCTTAAATGAAAAACTGTTTTTT
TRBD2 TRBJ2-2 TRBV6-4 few CASRAGEGPGELFF TGTGCCAGCAGGGCGGGAGAGGGGCCCGGGGAGCTGTTTTTT
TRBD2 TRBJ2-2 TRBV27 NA CASSFGSSGFATGELFF TGTGCCAGCAGTTTTGGTTCTAGCGGGTTTGCCACCGGGGAGCTGTTTTTT
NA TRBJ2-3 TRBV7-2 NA CASSLGELWEVDADTQYF TGTGCCAGCAGCTTAGGCGAGCTGTGGGAGGTAGACGCAGATACGCAGTATTTT
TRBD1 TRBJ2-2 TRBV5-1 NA CASSFTGASSTGELFF TGCGCCAGCAGCTTTACAGGGGCCTCCTCCACCGGGGAGCTGTTTTTT
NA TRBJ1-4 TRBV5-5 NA CASSSRVATNEKLFF TGTGCCAGCAGCTCGCGGGTAGCAACTAATGAAAAACTGTTTTTT
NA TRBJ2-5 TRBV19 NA CASSIESAGAKETQYF TGTGCCAGTAGTATAGAGTCAGCAGGGGCTAAAGAGACCCAGTACTTC
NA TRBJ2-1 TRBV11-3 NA CASSLGRDNEQFF TGTGCCAGCAGCTTAGGCCGAGACAATGAGCAGTTCTTC
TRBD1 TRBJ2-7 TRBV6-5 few CASTSLRTGLYEQYF TGTGCCAGCACCTCCCTGAGGACAGGGCTTTACGAGCAGTACTTC
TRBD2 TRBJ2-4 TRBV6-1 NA CASQTSGRGNIQYF TGTGCCAGCCAGACTAGCGGGAGAGGAAACATTCAGTACTTC
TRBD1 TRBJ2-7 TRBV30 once CAFDRDTYEQYF TGTGCTTTCGACAGGGACACCTACGAGCAGTACTTC
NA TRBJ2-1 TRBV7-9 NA CASSPKSRLGSEQFF TGTGCCAGCAGCCCGAAGTCAAGACTAGGCAGTGAGCAGTTCTTC
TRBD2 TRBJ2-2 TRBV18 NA CASSPLSGGNTGELFF TGTGCCAGCTCACCACTGAGCGGGGGAAACACCGGGGAGCTGTTTTTT
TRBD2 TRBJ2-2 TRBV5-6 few CASSLDWGGTGELFF TGTGCCAGCAGCTTGGATTGGGGGGGGACCGGGGAGCTGTTTTTT
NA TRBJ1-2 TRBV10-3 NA CAITGHNNYGYTF TGTGCCATCACGGGACACAATAACTATGGCTACACCTTC
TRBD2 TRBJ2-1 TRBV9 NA CASSVALAGGSHNEQFF TGTGCCAGCAGCGTAGCCCTAGCGGGGGGGTCCCACAATGAGCAGTTCTTC
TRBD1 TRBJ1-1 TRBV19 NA CASSILDRANTEAFF TGTGCCAGTAGTATCTTGGACAGGGCGAACACTGAAGCTTTCTTT
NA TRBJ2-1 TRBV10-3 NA CAISESGNEQFF TGTGCCATCAGTGAATCAGGCAATGAGCAGTTCTTC
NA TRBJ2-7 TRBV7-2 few CASSAAQRAYEQYF TGTGCCAGCAGCGCGGCACAGCGGGCCTACGAGCAGTACTTC
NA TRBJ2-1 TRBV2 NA CASSPSINEQFF TGTGCCAGCTCTCCTAGCATCAATGAGCAGTTCTTC
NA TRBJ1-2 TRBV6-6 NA CASSSARGTVHGYTF TGTGCCAGCAGTTCGGCGCGGGGAACGGTTCATGGCTACACCTTC
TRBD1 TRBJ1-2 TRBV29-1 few CSVEKLGTGGGGYTF TGCAGCGTTGAAAAGCTAGGTACAGGGGGCGGAGGCTACACCTTC